This T cell receptor beta chain emerged from a study of graft-versus-host responses after intestinal transplantation. The method was immunoSEQ multiplex PCR; TCRdb's version includes in-frame clones alone and lacks a portion of them. This table has fewer than 20,000 clones, about two fifths appearing once. The CDR3 consists of 13 residues. V lost 2 bases to trimming and J lost 6 bases, with 11 bases between them. Germline V CDR1 and CDR2: MNHNY, SVGAGI (reference sequence). Sample: alloreactive CD4+ T cells from a mixed lymphocyte reaction culture, taken before intestinal transplant. Specified subset: CFSE-low proliferating T cells sorted from approximately six-day pre-transplant mixed lymphocyte reaction (GvH or HvG direction). V usage is TRBV6-6 and J usage is TRBJ2-7, with D possibly matching TRBD1 (5 bases). This clonotype was sampled from a human patient who received an intestinal transplant. The CDR3 reads CASSYGRDREQYF. The CDR3 region has the DNA TGTGCCAGCAGTTACGGCAGGGATCGCGAGCAGTACTTC.